This TCR beta chain is drawn from a study of T cell responses to AZD1222 COVID-19 vaccine (TCRdb year 2021). With respect to the entire study: TCR sequencing was performed for about 240 trial participants, of whom around 210 were given two doses of AZD1222 and around 25 were given two doses of MenACWY control vaccine. Enrollment into the trials was organized by age into subgroups of 18-55, 56-69 and 70-plus years, and those subgroups contained roughly 140, 27 and 60 TCR-sequenced participants, respectively.

Remarks on this clone: Its antigen is not yet known. No base quality information exists; no much larger clone differs at one position.

Trimming costs V 2 bases and J 5 bases, and their ends lie 6 bases apart. The germline V gene provides CDR1 SGHVS and CDR2 FNYEAQ. Its CDR3 holds 12 amino acids, cysteine through phenylalanine. Only the CDR3 DNA is retained, 36 bases long and in frame from the first base. Study-level results and caveats: Only 5 to 7 AZD1222 recipients were SARS-CoV-2 seropositive at baseline, limiting conclusions about previously exposed vaccinees. Most participants were white British and females outnumbered males, and the authors suggested that clonal diversity may have been underestimated. In the small 56-69-year group, the increase in depth fell short of significance, most likely because of low power. Spike-specific TCR breadth and depth rose significantly after two AZD1222 doses compared with day 0 and with MenACWY recipients. Vaccine-associated CD4 TCRs spanned the whole spike protein, with dominant responses in regions 160-218 and 743-854. Because no day 14 peak-response samples were available, the repertoires could be characterized only after the peak T cell response. Reportedly, close to half of the unique spike-specific TCRs recognized epitopes lying outside the regions that are mutated in the B.1.351 and B.1.1.7 variants.

The CDR3 regions of human TCRbeta chains were analyzed by immunosequencing. The study's own analysis went as follows. TCRs in the repertoires were compared against a reference library of SARS-CoV-2-specific TCRs that had been generated with the MIRA antigen-specificity platform. Breadth was defined as the fraction of unique TCRs that were SARS-CoV-2-associated, and depth was defined as the fraction of total T cells that were SARS-CoV-2-associated. Using the MIRA data, each spike-specific TCR was assigned both to the spike region to which the TCR was reactive and to a CD4 or CD8 class. Log10-transformed breadth and depth values were compared by one-way ANOVA with Sidak's multiple comparisons tests. Held by TCRdb, this immuneACCESS table contains in-frame sequences only and omits some clones. Under half of the omission traces to an unresolved V gene where checked; the cause of the rest is unknown. That table furnishes V, J and clone size, whereas the DNA furnished D and trimming. Here the sample has 90,000 to 120,000 clones; around 90% occur a single time. Around 4.7% of the sample lies in the top ten.

Sample time point, as interpreted from the label and publication: about 28 days (+/-7) after the second vaccine dose. AZD1222 recipients with second doses at about 4 weeks or about 12 weeks were pooled, because spike-specific TCR depth and breadth did not differ between schedules. The vaccinee samples were drawn from two UK trials, COV001 and COV002, one of which was a single-blind randomized controlled phase 2/3 trial testing AZD1222 (ChAdOx1 nCoV-19) in healthy adults. For TCRbeta chain sequencing, PBMC samples from trial participants were taken at day 0 and at day 28 after the second dose. The source material was peripheral blood, sampled 28 days after the second AZD1222 dose. The chain is made from TRBV7-6 and TRBJ2-5; a confident D gene designation cannot be given. This receptor was identified in an adult who received the AZD1222 COVID-19 vaccine. CDR3 protein: CASSLPYETQYF. The bases read TGTGCCAGCAGCTTACCGTATGAGACCCAGTACTTC. When the CDR3 is completed using the reference TRBV7-6 and TRBJ2-5 genes on either side, the full variable domain is GAGVSQSPRYKVTKRGQDVALRCDPISGHVSLYWYRQALGQGPEFLTYFNYEAQQDKSGLPNDRFSAERPEGSISTLTIQRTEQRDSAMYRCASSLPYETQYFGPGTRLLVL.